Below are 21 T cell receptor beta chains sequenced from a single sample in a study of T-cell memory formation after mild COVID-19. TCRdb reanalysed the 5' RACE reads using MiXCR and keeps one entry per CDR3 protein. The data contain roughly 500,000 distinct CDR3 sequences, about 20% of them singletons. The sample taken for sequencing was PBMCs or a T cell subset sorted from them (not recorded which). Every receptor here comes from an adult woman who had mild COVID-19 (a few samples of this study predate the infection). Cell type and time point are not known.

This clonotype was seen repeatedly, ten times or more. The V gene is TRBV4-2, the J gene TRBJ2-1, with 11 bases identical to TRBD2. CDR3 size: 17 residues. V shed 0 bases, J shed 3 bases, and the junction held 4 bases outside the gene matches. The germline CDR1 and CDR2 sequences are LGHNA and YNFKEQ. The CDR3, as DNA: TGTGCCAGCAGCCAAGATAGACTAGCGGGGAACTACAATGAGCAGTTCTTC. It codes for CASSQDRLAGNYNEQFF.

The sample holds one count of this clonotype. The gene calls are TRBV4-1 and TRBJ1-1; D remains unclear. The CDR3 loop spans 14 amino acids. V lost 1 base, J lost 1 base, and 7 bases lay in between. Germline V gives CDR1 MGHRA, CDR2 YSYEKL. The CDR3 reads CASSQVPGNTEAFF. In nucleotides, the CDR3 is TGCGCCAGCAGCCAAGTTCCAGGGAACACTGAAGCTTTCTTT.

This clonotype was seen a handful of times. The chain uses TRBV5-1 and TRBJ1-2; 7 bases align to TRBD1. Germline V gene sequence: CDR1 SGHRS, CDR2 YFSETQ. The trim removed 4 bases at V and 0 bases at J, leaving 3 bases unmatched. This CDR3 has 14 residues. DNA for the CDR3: TGCGCCAGCAGCCCGGGACAGTCTAACTATGGCTACACCTTC. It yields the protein CASSPGQSNYGYTF. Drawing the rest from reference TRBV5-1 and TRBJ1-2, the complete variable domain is KAGVTQTPRYLIKTRGQQVTLSCSPISGHRSVSWYQQTPGQGLQFLFEYFSETQRNKGNFPGRFSGRQFSNSRSEMNVSTLELGDSALYLCASSPGQSNYGYTFGSGTRLTVV.

CDR3 nucleotides: TGTGCTGTGGAGGGACTAGACAATGAGCAGTTCTTC. Its translation is CAVEGLDNEQFF. This rearrangement joins TRBV3-1 to TRBJ2-1; 8 bases map to TRBD2. The germline gives CDR1 LGHDT, CDR2 YNNKEL (reference sequence). The CDR3 extends over 12 amino acids.

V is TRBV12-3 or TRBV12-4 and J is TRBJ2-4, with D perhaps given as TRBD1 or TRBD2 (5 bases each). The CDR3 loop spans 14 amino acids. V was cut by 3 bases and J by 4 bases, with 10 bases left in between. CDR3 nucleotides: TGTGCCAGCAGTTTCCGGGGCGGGAAAAACATTCAGTACTTC. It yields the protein CASSFRGGKNIQYF.

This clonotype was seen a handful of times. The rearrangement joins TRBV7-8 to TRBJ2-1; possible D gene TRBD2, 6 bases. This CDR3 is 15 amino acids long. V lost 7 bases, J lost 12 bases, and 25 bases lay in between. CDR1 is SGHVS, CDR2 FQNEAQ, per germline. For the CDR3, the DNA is TGTGCCAGCACCATCCGGGGGACGGAACTCGTTAGGCAGTTCTTC. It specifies CASTIRGTELVRQFF. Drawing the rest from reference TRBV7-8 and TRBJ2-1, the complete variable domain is GAGVSQSPRYKVAKRGQDVALRCDPISGHVSLFWYQQALGQGPEFLTYFQNEAQLDKSGLPSDRFFAERPEGSVSTLKIQRTQQEDSAVYLCASTIRGTELVRQFFGPGTRLTVL.

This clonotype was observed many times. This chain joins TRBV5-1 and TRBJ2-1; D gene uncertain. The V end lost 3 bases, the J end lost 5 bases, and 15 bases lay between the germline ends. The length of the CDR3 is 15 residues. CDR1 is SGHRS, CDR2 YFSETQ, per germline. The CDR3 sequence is CASSYLSVDNNEQFF. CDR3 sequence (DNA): TGCGCCAGCAGCTACTTATCGGTTGATAACAATGAGCAGTTCTTC.

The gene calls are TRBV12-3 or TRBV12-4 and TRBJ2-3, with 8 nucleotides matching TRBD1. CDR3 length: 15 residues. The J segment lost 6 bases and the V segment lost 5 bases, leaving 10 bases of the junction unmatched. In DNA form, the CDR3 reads TGTGCCAGCAGTAACCGGACAGGGCCGCCTGATACGCAGTATTTT. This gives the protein CASSNRTGPPDTQYF.

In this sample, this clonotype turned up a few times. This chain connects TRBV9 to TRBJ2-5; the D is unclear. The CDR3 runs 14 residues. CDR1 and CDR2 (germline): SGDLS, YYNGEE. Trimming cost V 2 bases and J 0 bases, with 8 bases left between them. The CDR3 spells CASSVDPYQETQYF. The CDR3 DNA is TGTGCCAGCAGCGTCGACCCGTACCAAGAGACCCAGTACTTC.

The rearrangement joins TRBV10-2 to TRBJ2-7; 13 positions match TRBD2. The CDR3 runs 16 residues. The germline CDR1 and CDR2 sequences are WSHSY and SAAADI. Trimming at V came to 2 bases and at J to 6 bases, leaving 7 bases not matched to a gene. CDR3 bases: TGCGCCAGCAGTGAGACGCGGACTAGCGGGGGTGTCGAGCAGTACTTC. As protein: CASSETRTSGGVEQYF.

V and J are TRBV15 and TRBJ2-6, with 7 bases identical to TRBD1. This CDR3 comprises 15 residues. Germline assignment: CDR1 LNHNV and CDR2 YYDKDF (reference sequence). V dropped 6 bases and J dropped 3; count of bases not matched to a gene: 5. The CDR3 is CATSGRGHGANVLTF. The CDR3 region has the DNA TGTGCCACCAGTGGTAGGGGGCATGGGGCCAACGTCCTGACTTTC.

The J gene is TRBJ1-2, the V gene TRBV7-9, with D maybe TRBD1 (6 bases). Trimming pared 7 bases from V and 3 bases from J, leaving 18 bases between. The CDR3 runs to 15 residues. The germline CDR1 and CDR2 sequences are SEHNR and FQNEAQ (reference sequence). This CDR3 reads CASTSQPTGYYGYTF. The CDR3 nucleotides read TGTGCCAGCACCTCCCAACCCACAGGGTACTATGGCTACACCTTC.

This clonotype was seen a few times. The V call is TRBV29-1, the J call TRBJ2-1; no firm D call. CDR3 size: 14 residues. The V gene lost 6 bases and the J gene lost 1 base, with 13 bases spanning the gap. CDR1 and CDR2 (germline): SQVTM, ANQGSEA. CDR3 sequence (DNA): TGCAGCGTCCTGCTTGTGCTTTCCTACAATGAGCAGTTCTTC. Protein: CSVLLVLSYNEQFF.

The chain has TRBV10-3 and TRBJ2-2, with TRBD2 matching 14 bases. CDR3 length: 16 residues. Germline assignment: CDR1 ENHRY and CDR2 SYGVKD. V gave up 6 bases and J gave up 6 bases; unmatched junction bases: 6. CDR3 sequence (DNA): TGTGCCATCAGGGCGACTAGCGGGAGGGCCCCCGGGGAGCTGTTTTTT. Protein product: CAIRATSGRAPGELFF.

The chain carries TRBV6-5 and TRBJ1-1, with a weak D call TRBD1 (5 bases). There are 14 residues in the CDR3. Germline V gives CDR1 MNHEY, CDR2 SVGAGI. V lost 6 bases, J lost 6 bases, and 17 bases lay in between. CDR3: CASSRQSGGSEAFF. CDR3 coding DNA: TGTGCCAGCAGCAGACAGTCTGGGGGGTCTGAAGCTTTCTTT.

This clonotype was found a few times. DNA for the CDR3: TGTGCCAGCAGCCAAGGCGGGCCGGGGAGCTCCTACAATGAGCAGTTCTTC. It specifies CASSQGGPGSSYNEQFF. This chain joins TRBV4-2 and TRBJ2-1, with a weak D call TRBD2 (5 bases). CDR3 size: 17 residues. V dropped 1 base and J dropped 0 bases, with 13 bases sitting between them. CDR1 LGHNA and CDR2 YNFKEQ come from the germline V gene.

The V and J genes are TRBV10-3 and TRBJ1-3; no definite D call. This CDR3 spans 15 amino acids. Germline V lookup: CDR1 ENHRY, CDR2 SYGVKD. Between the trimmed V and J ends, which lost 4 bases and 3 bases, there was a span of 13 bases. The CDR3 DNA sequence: TGTGCCATCAGTGGGTCGGGAGGGAATGGAAACACCATATATTTT. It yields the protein CAISGSGGNGNTIYF.

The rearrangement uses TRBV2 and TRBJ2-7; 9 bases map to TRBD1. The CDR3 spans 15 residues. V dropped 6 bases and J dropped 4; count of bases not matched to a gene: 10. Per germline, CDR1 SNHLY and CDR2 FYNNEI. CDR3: CASREQGAGLYEQYF. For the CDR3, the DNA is TGTGCCAGCAGAGAACAGGGGGCGGGTCTGTACGAGCAGTACTTC. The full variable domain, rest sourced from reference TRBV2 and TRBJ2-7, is EPEVTQTPSHQVTQMGQEVILRCVPISNHLYFYWYRQILGQKVEFLVSFYNNEISEKSEIFDDQFSVERPDGSNFTLKIRSTKLEDSAMYFCASREQGAGLYEQYFGPGTRLTVT.

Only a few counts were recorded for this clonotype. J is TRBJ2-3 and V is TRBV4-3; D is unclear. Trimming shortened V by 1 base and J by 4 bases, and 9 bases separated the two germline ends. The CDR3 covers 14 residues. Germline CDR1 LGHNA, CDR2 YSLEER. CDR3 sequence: CASSQGPGADTQYF. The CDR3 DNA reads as TGCGCCAGCAGCCAAGGCCCGGGCGCAGATACGCAGTATTTT.

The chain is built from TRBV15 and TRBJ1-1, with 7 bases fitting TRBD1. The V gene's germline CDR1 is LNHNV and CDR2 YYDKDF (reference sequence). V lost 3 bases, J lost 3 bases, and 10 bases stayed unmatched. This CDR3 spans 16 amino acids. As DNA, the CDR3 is TGTGCCACCAGCAGCCTTCATAAAACAGGGGACACTGAAGCTTTCTTT. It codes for CATSSLHKTGDTEAFF.

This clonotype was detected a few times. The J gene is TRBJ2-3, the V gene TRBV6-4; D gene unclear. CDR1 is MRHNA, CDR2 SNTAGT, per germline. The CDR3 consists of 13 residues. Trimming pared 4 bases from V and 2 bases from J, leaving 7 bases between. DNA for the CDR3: TGTGCCAGCAGTGTCCAGCCCACAGATACGCAGTATTTT. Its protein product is CASSVQPTDTQYF.